This T cell receptor (beta chain) was recorded in a study of cytomegalovirus exposure and HLA in healthy donors. 13 Jbeta primers and 60 Vbeta primers were used for the PCR. Using immunoSEQ multiplex PCR, the repertoire was profiled, and TCRdb retains in-frame clones only, with some absent. This sample carries fewer than 250,000 clones, approximately 70% of them seen once, and the ten largest clones take 1.8%. The germline V gene has CDR1 GTSNPN and CDR2 SVGIG (reference sequence). The CDR3 contains 17 residues. V shed 0 bases and J 2 bases; nucleotides not matched to a gene: 12. Only one count was recorded for this clone.

Input material: PBMCs. The V call is TRBV30, the J call TRBJ1-2; 7 nucleotides align to TRBD1. This TCR derives from a woman aged 25 to 39 in good health and CMV-seronegative. In DNA form, the CDR3 reads TGTGCCTGGAGTGTATCCCTCGGACAGGCGACAAACTATGGCTACACCTTC. It specifies CAWSVSLGQATNYGYTF. The full variable domain, in which reference TRBV30 and TRBJ1-2 provide the parts outside the CDR3, is SQTIHQWPATLVQPVGSPLSLECTVEGTSNPNLYWYRQAAGRGLQLLFYSVGIGQISSEVPQNLSASRPQDRQFILSSKKLLLSDSGFYLCAWSVSLGQATNYGYTFGSGTRLTVV.